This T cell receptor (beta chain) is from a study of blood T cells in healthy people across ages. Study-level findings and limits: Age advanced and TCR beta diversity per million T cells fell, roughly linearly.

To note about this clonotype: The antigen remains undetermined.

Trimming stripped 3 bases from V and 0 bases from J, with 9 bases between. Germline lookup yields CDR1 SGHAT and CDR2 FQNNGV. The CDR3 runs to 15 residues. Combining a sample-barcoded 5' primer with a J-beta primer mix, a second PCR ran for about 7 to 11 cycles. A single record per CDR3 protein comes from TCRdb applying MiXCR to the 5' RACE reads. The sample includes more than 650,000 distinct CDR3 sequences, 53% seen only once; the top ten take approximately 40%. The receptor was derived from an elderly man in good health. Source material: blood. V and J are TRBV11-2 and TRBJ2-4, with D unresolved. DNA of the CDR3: TGTGCCAGCAGCTTCGCGGCGCCAGCCAAAAACATTCAGTACTTC. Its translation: CASSFAAPAKNIQYF.